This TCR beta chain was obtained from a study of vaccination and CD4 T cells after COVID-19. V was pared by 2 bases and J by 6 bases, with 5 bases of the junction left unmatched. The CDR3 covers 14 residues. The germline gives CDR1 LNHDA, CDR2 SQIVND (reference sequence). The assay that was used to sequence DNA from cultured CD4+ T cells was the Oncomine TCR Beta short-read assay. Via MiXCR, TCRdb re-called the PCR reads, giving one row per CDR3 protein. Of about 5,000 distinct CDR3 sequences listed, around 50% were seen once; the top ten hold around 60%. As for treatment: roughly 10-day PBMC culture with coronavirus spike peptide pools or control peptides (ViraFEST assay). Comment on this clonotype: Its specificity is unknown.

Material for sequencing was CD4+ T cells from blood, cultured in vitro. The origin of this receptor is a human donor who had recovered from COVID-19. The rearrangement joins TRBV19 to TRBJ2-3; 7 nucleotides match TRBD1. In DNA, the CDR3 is TGTGCCAGTAGTATAAGAGAGGGGGCGGATACGCAGTATTTT. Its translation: CASSIREGADTQYF.